Reported below is one TCR beta chain. The data originate from a study of blood T cell repertoires in COVID-19. Method: immunoSEQ multiplex PCR; TCRdb's copy keeps in-frame clones and lacks some. The sample holds 140,000 to 150,000 clones; 75% to 85% are singletons and the top ten take roughly 8.4%. V shed 3 bases and J shed 4 bases, with 12 bases lying between them. CDR1 is SGHAT and CDR2 is FQNNGV in the germline V gene. The CDR3 sequence is 14 residues long. This chain links TRBV11-2 with TRBJ1-2; D is undetermined. This TCR was recovered from a human donor with acute or convalescent COVID-19. The donor label of this sample is uncertain. Sequencing was carried out using peripheral blood. The chain's CDR3 is CASSFTEFPYGYTF. CDR3 DNA sequence: TGTGCCAGCAGCTTTACAGAGTTCCCCTATGGCTACACCTTC.